This TCR beta chain was recorded in a study of blood T cell repertoires in COVID-19. Across the whole study: PBMCs, B-cell-depleted T cells, or T cells provided the cDNA or gDNA that made up the material.

Individuals drawn from approximately 26 US areas were roughly 18 to 89 years old. Assignment of participants to cohorts was predicated upon participant-reported clinical history. The CDR3 is 15 amino acids. Germline V gene data show CDR1 as MNHEY and CDR2 as SVGAGI. Trimming left V 3 bases short and J 1 base short, with 12 bases between. This clone was detected once. Methods used by the authors: Amplification with reference gene primers provided the estimates of nucleated cell counts. The table came from immunoSEQ multiplex PCR; TCRdb's copy has only in-frame clones and leaves some out. V and J calls and clone size follow that table, whereas D and trimming were derived from the DNA. The top ten hold around 0.92% of the sample, which has around 340,000 clones, almost 90% seen once.

The receptor's source is a woman aged 30 to 39 who had been exposed to COVID-19. The chain couples TRBV6-5 to TRBJ1-1; possible D gene TRBD1, 6 bases. The material sequenced was PBMCs or T cells enriched from blood (not recorded which). The CDR3 protein is CASSYGRGGNTEAFF. The CDR3 coding sequence is TGTGCCAGCAGTTATGGGAGGGGGGGGAACACTGAAGCTTTCTTT.